A single sample is the source of the 9 T cell receptor beta chains below, sequenced in a study of shared clonotypes between healthy human individuals. CD45RO-negative CD8 cells positively selected for CCR7 made up the naive population, which excluded terminally differentiated effector memory CD45RA+ cells. Assay used: immunoSEQ multiplex PCR; TCRdb lists only in-frame clones, some missing. Of around 620,000 clones listed, approximately 96% are singletons. Input material: naive CD8+ T cells sorted from blood. The source is a woman younger than 45 in good health.

V gene TRBV7-9 combines with J gene TRBJ2-7; 10 bases align to TRBD1. V was clipped by 1 base and J by 2 bases; unmatched bases: 8. The germline gives CDR1 SEHNR, CDR2 FQNEAQ (reference sequence). The length of the CDR3 is 17 residues. CDR3 sequence: CASSLVRRQGATYEQYF. In DNA, the CDR3 is TGTGCCAGCAGCTTAGTAAGAAGACAGGGGGCGACCTACGAGCAGTACTTC. Full variable domain (outside the CDR3, taken from reference TRBV7-9 and TRBJ2-7): DTGVSQNPRHKITKRGQNVTFRCDPISEHNRLYWYRQTLGQGPEFLTYFQNEAQLEKSRLLSDRFSAERPKGSFSTLEIQRTEQGDSAMYLCASSLVRRQGATYEQYFGPGTRLTVT.

This chain connects TRBV27 to TRBJ2-7; TRBD2 matches at 7 bases. The germline CDR1 and CDR2 sequences are MNHEY and SMNVEV (reference sequence). Unmatched junction bases numbered 10, after V lost 2 bases and J lost 3 bases. CDR3 length: 16 residues. The CDR3 coding sequence is TGTGCCAGCAGTTTAAGCCGGGCCGCGGGGGTCTACGAGCAGTACTTC. Translated: CASSLSRAAGVYEQYF.

This chain connects TRBV28 to TRBJ2-7; the match to TRBD2 covers 7 bases. The J segment lost 0 bases and the V segment lost 5 bases, leaving 7 bases of the junction unmatched. This CDR3 spans 15 amino acids. The germline gives CDR1 MDHEN, CDR2 SYDVKM. CDR3 in DNA: TGTGCCAGCAGTCATCTAGCGGACAACTCCTACGAGCAGTACTTC. It yields the protein CASSHLADNSYEQYF.

For the CDR3, the DNA is TGTGCCAGCAGCACGGGACAGGCTTACCCCCGTCCCTACGAGCAGTACTTC. Translation: CASSTGQAYPRPYEQYF. V gene TRBV28 combines with J gene TRBJ2-7; 8 nucleotides agree with TRBD1. Trimming removed 6 bases from V and 2 bases from J; junction bases left unmatched: 15. The CDR3 contains 17 residues. CDR1 MDHEN and CDR2 SYDVKM come from the germline V gene.

V and J are TRBV11-2 and TRBJ2-3; no clear D. The ends were cut back, 2 bases at V and 0 bases at J, with 6 bases in the middle. The CDR3 covers 14 residues. Per germline, CDR1 SGHAT and CDR2 FQNNGV. The CDR3 DNA sequence: TGTGCCAGCAGCTTACGAAGTAGCACAGATACGCAGTATTTT. Residues: CASSLRSSTDTQYF.

The rearrangement links TRBV4-1 to TRBJ2-7, with TRBD1 identical over 11 bases. CDR1 is MGHRA, CDR2 YSYEKL, per germline. Trimming cost V 4 bases and J 2 bases; bases outside gene matches: 4. This CDR3 spans 15 amino acids. CDR3 residues: CASSLEGQGAYEQYF. The CDR3 nucleotides read TGCGCCAGCAGCCTTGAGGGACAGGGGGCCTACGAGCAGTACTTC.

The chain combines TRBV27 with TRBJ2-3; 13 positions agree with TRBD2. J was trimmed by 5 bases and V by 10 bases; bases with no gene match: 12. CDR1 is MNHEY and CDR2 is SMNVEV in the germline V gene (reference sequence). CDR3 size: 16 residues. The CDR3 region is CATRGTSGTLVDTQYF. In DNA form, the CDR3 reads TGTGCCACCAGGGGGACTAGCGGGACCTTGGTAGATACGCAGTATTTT.

The V gene is TRBV5-8, the J gene TRBJ2-2, with TRBD2 as a possible D gene (5 bases). Trimming removed 0 bases from V and 5 bases from J, with 8 bases in between. CDR1 SGHTS and CDR2 YDEGEE come from the germline V gene. CDR3 length: 14 amino acids. The CDR3, as DNA: TGTGCCAGCAGCTTGGGAGGGCCAACCGGGGAGCTGTTTTTT. This gives the protein CASSLGGPTGELFF.

V is TRBV9 and J is TRBJ2-3; no firm D call. The germline V and J ends were trimmed by 0 bases and 1 base, with 6 bases remaining between them. The CDR3 loop spans 14 amino acids. CDR1 SGDLS and CDR2 YYNGEE come from the germline V gene. CDR3 residues: CASSVGWGTDTQYF. The CDR3 nucleotides are TGTGCCAGCAGCGTAGGATGGGGCACAGATACGCAGTATTTT.